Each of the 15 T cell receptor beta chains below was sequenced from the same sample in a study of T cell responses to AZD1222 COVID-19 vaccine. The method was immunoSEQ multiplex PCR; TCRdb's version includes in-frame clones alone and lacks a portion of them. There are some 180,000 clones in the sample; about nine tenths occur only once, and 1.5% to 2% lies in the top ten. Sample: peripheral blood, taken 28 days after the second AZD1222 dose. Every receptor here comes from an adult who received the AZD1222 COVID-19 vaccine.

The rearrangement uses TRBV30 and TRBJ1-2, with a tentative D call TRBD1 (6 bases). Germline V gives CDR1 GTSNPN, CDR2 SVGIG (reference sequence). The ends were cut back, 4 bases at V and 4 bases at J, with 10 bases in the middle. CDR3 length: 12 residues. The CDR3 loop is CAWTTGFYGYTF. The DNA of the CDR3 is TGTGCCTGGACTACAGGGTTCTATGGCTACACCTTC.

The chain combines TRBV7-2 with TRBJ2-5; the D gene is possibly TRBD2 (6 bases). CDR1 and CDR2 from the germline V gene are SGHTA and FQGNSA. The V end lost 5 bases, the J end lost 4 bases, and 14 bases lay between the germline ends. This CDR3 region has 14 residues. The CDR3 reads CASSMGLLPETQYF. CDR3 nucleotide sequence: TGTGCCAGCAGCATGGGACTTCTACCAGAGACCCAGTACTTC. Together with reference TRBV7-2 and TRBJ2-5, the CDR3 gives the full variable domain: GAGVSQSPSNKVTEKGKDVELRCDPISGHTALYWYRQSLGQGLEFLIYFQGNSAPDKSGLPSDRFSAERTGGSVSTLTIQRTQQEDSAVYLCASSMGLLPETQYFGPGTRLLVL.

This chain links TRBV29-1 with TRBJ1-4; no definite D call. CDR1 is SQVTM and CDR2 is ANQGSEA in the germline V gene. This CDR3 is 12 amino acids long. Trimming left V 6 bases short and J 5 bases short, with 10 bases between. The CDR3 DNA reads TGCAGCGTACTCATGGGGAATGAAAAACTGTTTTTT. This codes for CSVLMGNEKLFF. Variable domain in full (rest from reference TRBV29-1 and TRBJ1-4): SAVISQKPSRDICQRGTSLTIQCQVDSQVTMMFWYRQQPGQSLTLIATANQGSEATYESGFVIDKFPISRPNLTFSTLTVSNMSPEDSSIYLCSVLMGNEKLFFGSGTQLSVL.

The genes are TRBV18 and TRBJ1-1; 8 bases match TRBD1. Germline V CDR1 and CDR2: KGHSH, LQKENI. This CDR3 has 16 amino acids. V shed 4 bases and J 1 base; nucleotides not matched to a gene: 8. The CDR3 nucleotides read TGTGCCAGCTCACTCCAGGGGGCCCGGGGGAACACTGAAGCTTTCTTT. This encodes CASSLQGARGNTEAFF.

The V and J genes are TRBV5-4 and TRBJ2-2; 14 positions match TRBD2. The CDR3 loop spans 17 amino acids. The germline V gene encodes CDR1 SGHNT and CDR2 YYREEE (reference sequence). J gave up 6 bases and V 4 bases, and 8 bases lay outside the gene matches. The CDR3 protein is CASSRGLAGELAGELFF. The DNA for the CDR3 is TGTGCCAGCAGCCGGGGACTAGCGGGGGAGTTGGCCGGGGAGCTGTTTTTT.

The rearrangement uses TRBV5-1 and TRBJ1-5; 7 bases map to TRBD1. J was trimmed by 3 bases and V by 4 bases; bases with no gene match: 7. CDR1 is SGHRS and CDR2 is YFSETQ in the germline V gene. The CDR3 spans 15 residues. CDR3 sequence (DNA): TGCGCCAGCAGCCTGGGGGGACAGATCAATCAGCCCCAGCATTTT. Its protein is CASSLGGQINQPQHF.

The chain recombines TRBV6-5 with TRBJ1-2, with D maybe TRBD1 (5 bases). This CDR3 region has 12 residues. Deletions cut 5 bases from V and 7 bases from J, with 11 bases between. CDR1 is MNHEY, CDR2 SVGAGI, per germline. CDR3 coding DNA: TGTGCCAGCAGTCGGGGCTGGGGTGGCTACACCTTC. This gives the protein CASSRGWGGYTF.

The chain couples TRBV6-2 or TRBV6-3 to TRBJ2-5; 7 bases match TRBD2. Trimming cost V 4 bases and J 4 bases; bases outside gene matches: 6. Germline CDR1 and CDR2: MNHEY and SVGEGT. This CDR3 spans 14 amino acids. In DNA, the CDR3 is TGTGCCAGCAGTTGGCGGGGGTTCATAGAGACCCAGTACTTC. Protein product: CASSWRGFIETQYF.

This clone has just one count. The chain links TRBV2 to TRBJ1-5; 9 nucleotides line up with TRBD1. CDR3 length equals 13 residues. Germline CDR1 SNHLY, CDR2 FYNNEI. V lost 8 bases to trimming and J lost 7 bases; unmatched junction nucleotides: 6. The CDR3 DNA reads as TGTGCCAGCGGGGGACAGGGCGGGCAGCCCCAGCATTTT. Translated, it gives CASGGQGGQPQHF.

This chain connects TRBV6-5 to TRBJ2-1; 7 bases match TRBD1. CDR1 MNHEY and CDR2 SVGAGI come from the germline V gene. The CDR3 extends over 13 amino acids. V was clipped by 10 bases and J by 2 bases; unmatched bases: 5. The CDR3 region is CATRQGTYNEQFF. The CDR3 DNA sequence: TGTGCCACCAGACAGGGAACCTACAATGAGCAGTTCTTC.

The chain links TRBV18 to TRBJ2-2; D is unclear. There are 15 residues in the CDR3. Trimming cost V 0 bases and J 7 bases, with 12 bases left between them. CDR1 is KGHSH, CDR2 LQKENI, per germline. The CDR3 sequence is CASSPPIMANGELFF. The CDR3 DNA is TGTGCCAGCTCACCACCAATAATGGCGAACGGGGAGCTGTTTTTT.

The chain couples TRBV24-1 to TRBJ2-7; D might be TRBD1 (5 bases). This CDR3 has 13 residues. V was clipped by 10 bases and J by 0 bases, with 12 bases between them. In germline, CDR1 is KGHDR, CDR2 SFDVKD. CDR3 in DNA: TGTGCCACTAACCGACAGAGCTCCTACGAGCAGTACTTC. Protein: CATNRQSSYEQYF.

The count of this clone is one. The CDR3 reads CASSLASQGTNTIYF. The CDR3 DNA is TGTGCCAGCAGCTTAGCTTCACAGGGTACAAACACCATATATTTT. The rearrangement uses TRBV7-2 and TRBJ1-3; a weak D match, TRBD1 (6 bases). This CDR3 comprises 15 residues. Per germline, CDR1 SGHTA and CDR2 FQGNSA. V was trimmed by 0 bases and J by 6 bases, leaving 12 bases between them.

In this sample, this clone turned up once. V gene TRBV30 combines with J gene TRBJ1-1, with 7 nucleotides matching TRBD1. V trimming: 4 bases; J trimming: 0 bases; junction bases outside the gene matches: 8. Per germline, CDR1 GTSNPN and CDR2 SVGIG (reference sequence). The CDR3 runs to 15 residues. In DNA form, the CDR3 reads TGTGCCTGGAAGTTTAGGGGACAGCTGAACACTGAAGCTTTCTTT. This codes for CAWKFRGQLNTEAFF.

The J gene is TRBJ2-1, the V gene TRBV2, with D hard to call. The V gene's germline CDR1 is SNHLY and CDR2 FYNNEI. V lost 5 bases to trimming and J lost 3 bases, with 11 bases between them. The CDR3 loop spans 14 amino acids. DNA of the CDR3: TGTGCCAGCAGTAAAGGGCAGTTCTACAATGAGCAGTTCTTC. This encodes CASSKGQFYNEQFF.